The 20 T cell receptor beta chains reported below all come from one sample, sequenced in a study of beta chain features in type 1 diabetes. Broader study findings: Among all four CD4+ subsets, Type 1 diabetes patients had TCRB CDR3s that were moderately but significantly shorter.

These TCRs are of unknown antigen specificity. Expressed TCRB transcripts were sequenced because the entire RNA isolate underwent reverse transcription. Here immunoSEQ multiplex PCR was the method, and the copy in TCRdb shows in-frame clones only, minus some. The data show about 47,000 clones, 35% to 55% seen once. Input material: stem cell memory CD4+ T cells from blood. Receptors originate from a man aged 30 to 45 with type 1 diabetes.

V usage is TRBV5-1 and J usage is TRBJ2-1; D not resolved. Trimming removed 0 bases at V and 3 bases at J, with 7 bases between. Germline V gene lookup returns CDR1 SGHRS and CDR2 YFSETQ. The CDR3 extends over 14 amino acids. The CDR3 DNA reads as TGCGCCAGCAGCTTGGCACCTAGCTACAATGAGCAGTTCTTC. This gives the protein CASSLAPSYNEQFF. The entire variable domain, with the rest obtained from reference TRBV5-1 and TRBJ2-1, is as follows: KAGVTQTPRYLIKTRGQQVTLSCSPISGHRSVSWYQQTPGQGLQFLFEYFSETQRNKGNFPGRFSGRQFSNSRSEMNVSTLELGDSALYLCASSLAPSYNEQFFGPGTRLTVL.

The chain is built from TRBV7-6 and TRBJ2-1, with D hard to call. CDR1 is SGHVS and CDR2 is FNYEAQ in the germline V gene. The CDR3 length is 13 residues. V shed 3 bases and J shed 5 bases, with 8 bases lying between them. This CDR3 is CASSLTKNNEQFF. CDR3 in DNA: TGTGCCAGCAGCTTGACAAAAAACAATGAGCAGTTCTTC.

The rearrangement links TRBV9 to TRBJ2-3, with 8 bases lining up with TRBD2. The CDR3 is made up of 16 amino acids. Per germline, CDR1 SGDLS and CDR2 YYNGEE. The trim removed 0 bases at V and 0 bases at J, leaving 3 bases unmatched. In DNA form, the CDR3 reads TGTGCCAGCAGCGTAGACGGGAGGGCTAGCACAGATACGCAGTATTTT. This encodes CASSVDGRASTDTQYF.

V gene TRBV28 combines with J gene TRBJ1-6, with D uncertain. The CDR3 is 17 amino acids. Per the germline V gene, CDR1 is MDHEN and CDR2 is SYDVKM. Trimming took 0 bases from V and 8 from J, leaving 17 bases between them. DNA for the CDR3: TGTGCCAGCAGTTTATGGTTGGGTAGCTATCGGGATTCACCCCTCCACTTT. It yields the protein CASSLWLGSYRDSPLHF.

This clone was counted a few times. The rearrangement uses TRBV7-2 and TRBJ1-1; D is possibly TRBD1 (6 bases). The germline V and J ends were trimmed by 10 bases and 3 bases, with 18 bases remaining between them. This CDR3 comprises 14 residues. Germline V gives CDR1 SGHTA, CDR2 FQGNSA. The CDR3 is CATYRDGGDTEAFF. Here the CDR3 DNA reads TGTGCCACATACAGGGATGGTGGGGACACTGAAGCTTTCTTT.

This rearrangement joins TRBV19 to TRBJ2-2, with 8 nucleotides matching TRBD2. With 3 bases clipped from V and 0 bases from J, the junction kept 9 bases outside the gene matches. The CDR3 runs to 18 residues. The V gene's germline CDR1 is LNHDA and CDR2 SQIVND (reference sequence). This CDR3 is CASSMFGLAFSNTGELFF. The DNA for the CDR3 is TGTGCCAGTAGTATGTTTGGACTAGCCTTTTCGAACACCGGGGAGCTGTTTTTT.

The gene calls are TRBV7-2 and TRBJ1-2, with D unclear. Trimming shortened V by 2 bases and J by 4 bases, and 8 bases separated the two germline ends. The CDR3 has 13 residues. Germline loops: CDR1 SGHTA, CDR2 FQGNSA. The CDR3 region has the DNA TGTGCCAGCAGCTTACTGGAGGGCTATGGCTACACCTTC. Its translation: CASSLLEGYGYTF. The entire variable domain, with the rest obtained from reference TRBV7-2 and TRBJ1-2, is as follows: GAGVSQSPSNKVTEKGKDVELRCDPISGHTALYWYRQSLGQGLEFLIYFQGNSAPDKSGLPSDRFSAERTGGSVSTLTIQRTQQEDSAVYLCASSLLEGYGYTFGSGTRLTVV.

The chain employs TRBV5-1 and TRBJ2-7; a possible D gene is TRBD1 (6 bases). This CDR3 comprises 13 residues. V lost 4 bases to trimming and J lost 6 bases, with 14 bases between them. Germline V gene sequence: CDR1 SGHRS, CDR2 YFSETQ. The CDR3: CASSPIGGGEQYF. Written as DNA, the CDR3 is TGCGCCAGCAGCCCGATTGGGGGCGGCGAGCAGTACTTC.

Only a few counts were recorded for this clone. The genes are TRBV9 and TRBJ2-1; 13 bases agree with TRBD2. V lost 4 bases to trimming and J lost 8 bases; unmatched junction nucleotides: 9. The CDR3 totals 16 residues. CDR1 is SGDLS and CDR2 is YYNGEE in the germline V gene. The CDR3 nucleotides are TGTGCCAGCAGCTTTAGGACTAGCGGGAGCGGGGATGAGCAGTTCTTC. It encodes CASSFRTSGSGDEQFF.

This clone showed up just a few times. The rearrangement uses TRBV25-1 and TRBJ1-2, with 7 bases identical to TRBD1. Germline V lookup: CDR1 MGHDK, CDR2 SYGVNS. J lost 1 base, V lost 4 bases, and 6 bases had no gene match. The CDR3 sequence is 15 residues long. As DNA, the CDR3 is TGTGCCAGCAGTGGAGGGACAGTCCTTAACTATGGCTACACCTTC. Protein sequence: CASSGGTVLNYGYTF.

The rearrangement uses TRBV29-1 and TRBJ2-3; TRBD2 matches at 7 bases. The CDR3 length is 13 residues. CDR1 SQVTM and CDR2 ANQGSEA come from the germline V gene. V dropped 3 bases and J dropped 6; count of bases not matched to a gene: 6. The CDR3 here is CSVDEWGGDTQYF. The CDR3 DNA follows: TGCAGCGTTGATGAATGGGGGGGGGATACGCAGTATTTT.

The CDR3 coding sequence is TGTGCCAGCAGTGTCCGGGATGCATCTCCCGGGGCCAACGTCCTGACTTTC. Its protein product is CASSVRDASPGANVLTF. The gene calls are TRBV9 and TRBJ2-6, with D perhaps matching TRBD2 (5 bases). Germline V gene lookup returns CDR1 SGDLS and CDR2 YYNGEE. The length of the CDR3 is 17 residues. With 5 bases removed from V and 4 bases from J, the gap between germline ends came to 19 bases.

J is TRBJ1-5 and V is TRBV18; no reliable D call. Germline-derived CDR1 and CDR2 are KGHSH and LQKENI. Trimming cost V 6 bases and J 4 bases, with 13 bases left between them. This CDR3 contains 14 residues. CDR3 nucleotide sequence: TGTGCCAGCTCGCCGGGAACGATTAATCAGCCCCAGCATTTT. Translation gives CASSPGTINQPQHF.

A single count supports this clone. The chain links TRBV9 to TRBJ2-1; perhaps TRBD2 as D (6 bases). CDR3 length equals 15 residues. Per germline, CDR1 SGDLS and CDR2 YYNGEE. V was pared by 2 bases and J by 2 bases, with 11 bases between. The CDR3 DNA is TGTGCCAGCAGCGTGGGCGGGACCACCTACAATGAGCAGTTCTTC. This translates into CASSVGGTTYNEQFF. The complete variable domain, with remaining parts taken from reference TRBV9 and TRBJ2-1, reads DSGVTQTPKHLITATGQRVTLRCSPRSGDLSVYWYQQSLDQGLQFLIQYYNGEERAKGNILERFSAQQFPDLHSELNLSSLELGDSALYFCASSVGGTTYNEQFFGPGTRLTVL.

This chain links TRBV18 with TRBJ1-4; a weak D match, TRBD1 (5 bases). This CDR3 comprises 14 residues. The germline CDR1 and CDR2 sequences are KGHSH and LQKENI. V was shortened by 0 bases and J by 8 bases, with 10 bases between the two germline ends. DNA for the CDR3: TGTGCCAGCTCACCACCCTCAGGGTCCGAAAAACTGTTTTTT. It translates to CASSPPSGSEKLFF.

This clone was picked up a small number of times. V gene TRBV10-3 combines with J gene TRBJ2-3; 10 nucleotides agree with TRBD2. This CDR3 comprises 16 residues. Germline V CDR1 and CDR2: ENHRY, SYGVKD. The V and J ends lost 4 bases and 4 bases, in that order; junction bases with no gene match: 8. The CDR3 here is CAISAGAGGGADTQYF. Written as DNA, the CDR3 is TGTGCCATCAGTGCAGGAGCGGGAGGGGGTGCAGATACGCAGTATTTT.

This clone occurred a few times. V usage is TRBV4-1 and J usage is TRBJ1-1; perhaps TRBD1 as D (6 bases). Looked up from germline, CDR1 is MGHRA and CDR2 is YSYEKL. Trimming removed 3 bases from V and 1 base from J, with 9 bases in between. The CDR3 is 14 residues long. CDR3 amino acids: CASSQQGQNTEAFF. CDR3 bases: TGCGCCAGCAGCCAGCAGGGACAGAACACTGAAGCTTTCTTT.

The CDR3 nucleotides are TGTGCCAGCAGTTTACTAAATCAGCCCCAGCATTTT. It yields the protein CASSLLNQPQHF. The V call is TRBV28, the J call TRBJ1-5; D unresolved. This CDR3 is 12 amino acids long. The germline V and J ends were trimmed by 2 bases and 4 bases, with 3 bases remaining between them. Germline V gives CDR1 MDHEN, CDR2 SYDVKM.

The V gene is TRBV5-4, the J gene TRBJ2-5, with D unclear. The DNA end lines up better with TRBJ2-7; the J call may be wrong. The length of the CDR3 is 15 residues. The germline gives CDR1 SGHNT, CDR2 YYREEE (reference sequence). CDR3 DNA sequence: TGTGCCAGCAGCCGATCGTTATCATCTTCCTACGAGCAGTACTTC. This codes for CASSRSLSSSYEQYF.

This chain joins TRBV7-2 and TRBJ2-5; no clear D. Trimming took off 4 bases at V and 2 bases at J, with 17 bases between the two ends. Germline V CDR1 and CDR2: SGHTA, FQGNSA. This CDR3 contains 16 residues. CDR3 protein: CASSSFSSLLQETQYF. CDR3 coding DNA: TGTGCCAGCAGCTCCTTTAGCAGTCTCCTGCAAGAGACCCAGTACTTC.